The next 22 T cell receptor beta chains were all read from a single sample in a study of shared clonotypes between healthy human individuals. Here immunoSEQ multiplex PCR was the method, and the copy in TCRdb shows in-frame clones only, minus some. This sample has over a million clones, with 75% found just once. The sample comprised memory CD4+ T cells sorted from blood. Sample subset: CD45RA-negative fraction. The receptors were gathered from a man aged 18 to 30 in good health.

The genes are TRBV5-1 and TRBJ2-1, with D unresolved. Germline-derived CDR1 and CDR2 are SGHRS and YFSETQ. V gave up 1 base and J gave up 1 base, with 9 bases separating them. The CDR3 has 15 amino acids. DNA for the CDR3: TGCGCCAGCAGCTTGAATGGGCAGTCCTACAATGAGCAGTTCTTC. This gives the protein CASSLNGQSYNEQFF.

Here the CDR3 DNA reads TGTGCCAGCAGGAGGGGGCAGGGGAACTACGAGCAGTACTTC. It translates to CASRRGQGNYEQYF. V is TRBV6-1 and J is TRBJ2-7; 7 bases fit TRBD1. CDR3 length: 14 residues. V lost 6 bases and J lost 3; bases outside the gene matches: 8. Germline loops: CDR1 MNHNS, CDR2 SASEGT.

CDR3 sequence: CASSRTGMTNQPQHF. The DNA for the CDR3 is TGTGCCAGCAGCCGGACAGGGATGACCAATCAGCCCCAGCATTTT. The chain uses TRBV2 and TRBJ1-5, with 8 bases fitting TRBD1. V was pared by 6 bases and J by 3 bases, with 7 bases of the junction left unmatched. The V gene's germline CDR1 is SNHLY and CDR2 FYNNEI. The CDR3 spans 15 residues.

J is TRBJ1-2 and V is TRBV9; weak D call: TRBD1 (6 bases). This CDR3 spans 15 amino acids. Trimming left V 0 bases short and J 1 base short, with 10 bases between. Germline V lookup: CDR1 SGDLS, CDR2 YYNGEE. In nucleotides, the CDR3 is TGTGCCAGCAGCGTAGAAGAAGGGGGTAACTATGGCTACACCTTC. Its protein product is CASSVEEGGNYGYTF.

This clone was detected only a few times. A much bigger clone sits one base away, suggesting this may be a read error. The same CDR3 can be traced to other DNA sequences in this sample. V and J are TRBV9 and TRBJ2-7; possible D gene TRBD2, 5 bases. The germline gives CDR1 SGDLS, CDR2 YYNGEE. V lost 1 base and J 0 bases, leaving 8 bases between the germline ends. The CDR3 length is 14 residues. CDR3 coding DNA: TGTGCCAGCAGCGTAACGGGGAGCTCCTACGAGCAGTACTTC. The encoded protein is CASSVTGSSYEQYF. Full variable domain (remainder filled in from reference TRBV9 and TRBJ2-7): DSGVTQTPKHLITATGQRVTLRCSPRSGDLSVYWYQQSLDQGLQFLIQYYNGEERAKGNILERFSAQQFPDLHSELNLSSLELGDSALYFCASSVTGSSYEQYFGPGTRLTVT.

This sequence joins TRBV10-2 and TRBJ2-3, with TRBD2 matching over 11 bases. This CDR3 comprises 14 residues. Germline V gene sequence: CDR1 WSHSY, CDR2 SAAADI. Unmatched junction bases numbered 4, after V lost 3 bases and J lost 8 bases. The CDR3 DNA sequence: TGCGCCAGCAGTGATAGCGGGGGGGCCCGTACGCAGTATTTT. Translating it yields CASSDSGGARTQYF.

CDR3 amino acids: CASSEGYETGGRIIYGYTF. The CDR3 DNA reads as TGTGCCAGCAGTGAGGGTTATGAGACAGGGGGACGGATTATCTATGGCTACACCTTC. V is TRBV2 and J is TRBJ1-2; the match to TRBD1 covers 9 bases. There are 19 residues in the CDR3. Germline CDR1 reads SNHLY; CDR2 reads FYNNEI. Trimming cost V 3 bases and J 4 bases; bases outside gene matches: 18.

This clone showed up many times. This sequence joins TRBV6-1 and TRBJ1-1; TRBD1 aligns across 7 bases. Trimming cost V 7 bases and J 0 bases; bases outside gene matches: 8. The CDR3 has 15 amino acids. The germline CDR1 and CDR2 sequences are MNHNS and SASEGT. CDR3 sequence: CASTEGQSMNTEAFF. CDR3 nucleotides: TGTGCCAGCACCGAGGGACAGTCGATGAACACTGAAGCTTTCTTT.

The rearrangement links TRBV30 to TRBJ2-7; maybe TRBD2 (5 bases). Trimming shortened V by 2 bases and J by 0 bases, and 11 bases separated the two germline ends. This CDR3 has 14 residues. The germline gives CDR1 GTSNPN, CDR2 SVGIG (reference sequence). The CDR3 region is CAWSRGEHSYEQYF. CDR3 DNA sequence: TGTGCCTGGAGTCGGGGAGAGCACTCCTACGAGCAGTACTTC.

This chain joins TRBV10-1 and TRBJ2-7; no clear D. The CDR3 is 14 residues long. Germline-derived CDR1 and CDR2 are WNHNN and SYGVQD (reference sequence). Trimming shortened V by 3 bases and J by 0 bases, and 9 bases separated the two germline ends. The CDR3 DNA reads as TGCGCCAGCAGTGACGACATCTCCTCCTACGAGCAGTACTTC. Translated, it gives CASSDDISSYEQYF.

The chain has TRBV13 and TRBJ2-1; D unresolved. There are 12 residues in the CDR3. Trimming shortened V by 11 bases and J by 6 bases, and 14 bases separated the two germline ends. The germline V gene has CDR1 PRHDT and CDR2 FYEKMQ (reference sequence). The CDR3 loop reads CAYLPMGNEQFF. The DNA for the CDR3 is TGTGCCTACCTCCCCATGGGCAATGAGCAGTTCTTC.

This clone was detected a few times. The gene calls are TRBV7-9 and TRBJ1-6; no definite D call. V lost 5 bases, J lost 9 bases, and 11 bases lay in between. The germline gives CDR1 SEHNR, CDR2 FQNEAQ (reference sequence). The CDR3 extends over 13 amino acids. CDR3 region: CASSPRGFSPLHF. The CDR3 nucleotides read TGTGCCAGCAGCCCACGCGGGTTTTCACCCCTCCACTTT.

V gene TRBV19 combines with J gene TRBJ1-5, with D tentatively TRBD1 (5 bases). Per germline, CDR1 LNHDA and CDR2 SQIVND (reference sequence). V was cut by 1 base and J by 1 base, with 11 bases left in between. The CDR3 contains 16 residues. For the CDR3, the DNA is TGTGCCAGTAGTATAGGTTGGGGGGGAAGCAATCAGCCCCAGCATTTT. Translating gives CASSIGWGGSNQPQHF.

The DNA for the CDR3 is TGTGCCAGCAGTGAAGCGCTTTGGGGCGGGCAGTACTTC. Translation gives CASSEALWGGQYF. The genes are TRBV2 and TRBJ2-7, with a possible D match to TRBD1 (5 bases). The CDR3 spans 13 residues. CDR1 is SNHLY and CDR2 is FYNNEI in the germline V gene. V lost 0 bases to trimming and J lost 9 bases, with 12 bases between them.

This chain joins TRBV5-1 and TRBJ2-7; 11 bases are shared with TRBD2. V trimming: 1 base; J trimming: 3 bases; junction bases outside the gene matches: 3. The CDR3 consists of 15 residues. Germline loops: CDR1 SGHRS, CDR2 YFSETQ. CDR3 residues: CASSLTGTSGYEQYF. The CDR3 nucleotides are TGCGCCAGCAGCTTGACTGGGACTAGCGGCTACGAGCAGTACTTC.

This sequence joins TRBV10-1 and TRBJ1-4, with TRBD1 as a possible D gene (5 bases). Germline lookup yields CDR1 WNHNN and CDR2 SYGVQD (reference sequence). The CDR3 runs to 14 residues. V was pared by 5 bases and J by 5 bases, with 12 bases between. In DNA form, the CDR3 reads TGCGCCAGCAGTTCCGGGACGGCGAATGAAAAACTGTTTTTT. Its protein product is CASSSGTANEKLFF.

This clone came up once. The chain employs TRBV7-2 and TRBJ2-5; D possibly corresponds to TRBD1 (6 bases). Trimming took off 5 bases at V and 5 bases at J, with 18 bases between the two ends. The CDR3 runs to 15 residues. The germline V gene has CDR1 SGHTA and CDR2 FQGNSA. The CDR3 nucleotides read TGTGCCAGCAGCCGACTGACAGGCGCGTGGGAGACCCAGTACTTC. As protein: CASSRLTGAWETQYF.

The rearrangement joins TRBV4-3 to TRBJ1-5, with D possibly being TRBD1 (5 bases). The CDR3 is 15 residues long. Germline V gives CDR1 LGHNA, CDR2 YSLEER. V was pared by 2 bases and J by 3 bases, with 11 bases between. CDR3 in amino acids: CASSQNQGTNQPQHF. In DNA, the CDR3 is TGCGCCAGCAGCCAAAACCAGGGTACCAATCAGCCCCAGCATTTT.

As concerns this clone: The sample holds other DNA sequences that translate to the same CDR3. The chain employs TRBV5-1 and TRBJ2-3; either TRBD1 or TRBD2 may fit D (5 bases each). Looked up from germline, CDR1 is SGHRS and CDR2 is YFSETQ. The CDR3 spans 15 residues. V was trimmed by 4 bases and J by 1 base, leaving 13 bases between them. The CDR3 DNA sequence: TGCGCCAGCAGCCGCCGAGGGGACGGCACAGATACGCAGTATTTT. Encoded protein: CASSRRGDGTDTQYF.

Regarding this clone: Other DNA sequences of this sample code for an identical CDR3. The V gene is TRBV5-1, the J gene TRBJ2-1; weak D call: TRBD2 (5 bases). Germline CDR1 is SGHRS and CDR2 is YFSETQ. With 4 bases removed from V and 3 bases from J, the gap between germline ends came to 14 bases. CDR3 length equals 15 residues. CDR3 nucleotide sequence: TGCGCCAGCAGCCTGGACTCCCCGAGCTACAATGAGCAGTTCTTC. Protein sequence: CASSLDSPSYNEQFF.

The chain is built from TRBV6-1 and TRBJ2-1; 7 bases are a match to TRBD1. The CDR3 is made up of 14 amino acids. Losses at the gene ends were 7 bases for V and 3 bases for J; bases not matched to a gene: 6. Per germline, CDR1 MNHNS and CDR2 SASEGT. CDR3 coding DNA: TGTGCCAGCAATGAGGGGGCGGGCTACAATGAGCAGTTCTTC. Its protein product is CASNEGAGYNEQFF.

This clone has only a few counts. The chain has TRBV30 and TRBJ1-1; D unclear. V gave up 3 bases and J gave up 0 bases, with 11 bases separating them. The CDR3 totals 14 residues. CDR1 is GTSNPN and CDR2 is SVGIG in the germline V gene (reference sequence). The CDR3 DNA follows: TGTGCCTGGAGCTGGGCAGAATTGAACACTGAAGCTTTCTTT. Translated, it gives CAWSWAELNTEAFF.